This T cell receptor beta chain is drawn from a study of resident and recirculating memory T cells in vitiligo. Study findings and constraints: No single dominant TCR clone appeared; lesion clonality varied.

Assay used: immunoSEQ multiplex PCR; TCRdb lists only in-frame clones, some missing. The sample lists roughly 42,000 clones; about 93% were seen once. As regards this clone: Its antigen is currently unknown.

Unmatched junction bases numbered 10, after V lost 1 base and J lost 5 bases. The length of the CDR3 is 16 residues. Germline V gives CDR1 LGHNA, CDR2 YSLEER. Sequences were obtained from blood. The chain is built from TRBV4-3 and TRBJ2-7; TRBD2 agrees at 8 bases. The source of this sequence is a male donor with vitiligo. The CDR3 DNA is TGCGCCAGCAGCCAAGTATTACGGGGGGGCTTTAACGAGCAGTACTTC. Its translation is CASSQVLRGGFNEQYF.